Below, 5 T cell receptor beta chains from the same sample are listed, as sequenced in a study of T cells in localized non-small cell lung cancer. Measured with immunoSEQ multiplex PCR; TCRdb has only the in-frame clones, and not every one. The sample holds about 40,000 clones, around 86% seen once. Sequenced here: peripheral blood mononuclear cells, sampled before any cancer treatment. Receptors originate from a male donor at least 60 years old with stage II lung adenocarcinoma.

This rearrangement joins TRBV7-9 to TRBJ2-1; D ambiguous. Looked up from germline, CDR1 is SEHNR and CDR2 is FQNEAQ (reference sequence). The length of the CDR3 is 11 residues. The germline V and J ends were trimmed by 5 bases and 7 bases, with 6 bases remaining between them. CDR3 bases: TGTGCCAGCAGCCCCGGGAATGAGCAGTTCTTC. This codes for CASSPGNEQFF.

This chain connects TRBV7-9 to TRBJ1-2; D ambiguous. From germline, CDR1 is SEHNR and CDR2 FQNEAQ (reference sequence). This CDR3 region has 13 residues. Trimming stripped 1 base from V and 5 bases from J, with 8 bases between. This CDR3 reads CASSLETPYGYTF. The CDR3 DNA is TGTGCCAGCAGCTTAGAGACTCCATATGGCTACACCTTC. Using reference TRBV7-9 and TRBJ1-2 for the parts outside the CDR3, the full variable domain is DTGVSQNPRHKITKRGQNVTFRCDPISEHNRLYWYRQTLGQGPEFLTYFQNEAQLEKSRLLSDRFSAERPKGSFSTLEIQRTEQGDSAMYLCASSLETPYGYTFGSGTRLTVV.

V gene TRBV28 combines with J gene TRBJ2-7; D perhaps matches TRBD1 (6 bases). The CDR3 is 15 residues long. The ends were cut back, 5 bases at V and 5 bases at J, with 19 bases in the middle. The V gene's germline CDR1 is MDHEN and CDR2 SYDVKM. The CDR3 nucleotides are TGTGCCAGCAGTCGTACCGGGACAATTTTCCACGAGCAGTACTTC. The encoded protein is CASSRTGTIFHEQYF.

The CDR3 reads CASSLALAGTYEQYF. DNA of the CDR3: TGTGCCAGCAGCTTAGCACTAGCGGGGACCTACGAGCAGTACTTC. The chain links TRBV11-2 to TRBJ2-7, with 10 bases matching TRBD2. CDR1 and CDR2 (germline): SGHAT, FQNNGV. V trimming: 1 base; J trimming: 2 bases; junction bases outside the gene matches: 2. The CDR3 loop spans 15 amino acids.

The J gene is TRBJ1-4, the V gene TRBV7-2; no reliable D call. Germline assignment: CDR1 SGHTA and CDR2 FQGNSA. The CDR3 covers 15 residues. Trimming took 0 bases from V and 8 from J, leaving 13 bases between them. CDR3 amino acids: CASSLATYRGEKLFF. CDR3 DNA: TGTGCCAGCAGCTTAGCCACATATAGAGGGGAAAAACTGTTTTTT.